Described below is a single T cell receptor (beta chain) sequence and its context. This record belongs to a study of blood T cell repertoires in COVID-19. Looking at the study overall: The study drew acute and convalescent COVID-19 samples from the United States, Italy and Spain.

TCRdb's table, derived via immunoSEQ multiplex PCR, lists solely in-frame clones and lacks some. The top ten clones hold about 1.9% of a sample with 200,000 to 250,000 clones, 87% of them seen once. Germline V gene data show CDR1 as SGHDT and CDR2 as YYEEEE. The CDR3 contains 18 residues. The J segment lost 4 bases and the V segment lost 0 bases, leaving 8 bases of the junction unmatched. The TCR was taken from a man in his forties with active or convalescent COVID-19. Source material: peripheral blood. The chain recombines TRBV5-6 with TRBJ2-1, with 12 bases matching TRBD2. CDR3 coding DNA: TGTGCCAGCAGCTTGGGACTAGCGGGAGTAAGGGGTTACAATGAGCAGTTCTTC. The encoded protein is CASSLGLAGVRGYNEQFF.